This passage covers 6 T cell receptor beta chains from one sample sequenced in a study of human T cells and chemical hapten exposure. Time point specified: patch test 2, 6 weeks after DPC sensitization. Treatment noted: therapeutic diphenylcyclopropenone sensitization with weekly scalp DPC. TCRdb re-derived calls from the RACE reads in MiXCR, one entry per CDR3 protein. The data show hundreds of thousands of distinct CDR3 sequences, about 6% seen once. The sequences come from whole blood, collected in connection with sensitization to the hapten diphenylcyclopropenone (DPC). The origin of the receptors is a woman aged 18-29 years with alopecia areata. Some clones in this sample may be carry-over from other donors' samples.

This clonotype was counted between two and nine times. A much bigger clone sits one base away, suggesting this may be a read error. J is TRBJ2-2 and V is TRBV7-9, with unresolved D. The V and J ends lost 1 base and 7 bases respectively, with 4 bases between them. CDR3 length equals 12 residues. Germline CDR1 is SEHNR and CDR2 is FQNEAQ (reference sequence). CDR3 coding DNA: TGTGCCAGCAGCTTAGGGGTCGGGGAGCTGTTTTTT. Encoded protein: CASSLGVGELFF.

This clonotype has at least ten counts. The chain joins TRBV28 to TRBJ1-2, with 9 bases fitting TRBD1. Germline V CDR1 and CDR2: MDHEN, SYDVKM. The CDR3 extends over 12 amino acids. V was clipped by 8 bases and J by 6 bases; unmatched bases: 4. The CDR3 sequence is CASGQGSDGYTF. The CDR3 nucleotides read TGTGCCAGCGGACAGGGGTCTGATGGCTACACCTTC.

This clonotype was recorded a few times. The rearrangement joins TRBV18 to TRBJ2-3, with no clear D. CDR1 and CDR2 (germline): KGHSH, LQKENI. Trimming removed 3 bases at V and 6 bases at J, with 7 bases between. The CDR3 totals 12 residues. The CDR3 coding sequence is TGTGCCAGCTCACCCCGTGAGGATACGCAGTATTTT. It translates to CASSPREDTQYF.

The chain joins TRBV20-1 to TRBJ2-3, with D hard to call. V dropped 5 bases and J dropped 0 bases, with 9 bases sitting between them. Germline V lookup: CDR1 DFQATT, CDR2 SNEGSKA (reference sequence). There are 13 residues in the CDR3. In DNA form, the CDR3 reads TGCAGTGCTGGTGAACGTAGCACAGATACGCAGTATTTT. It encodes CSAGERSTDTQYF.

The rearrangement links TRBV7-3 to TRBJ2-6, with 7 bases aligning to TRBD1. With V trimmed by 1 base and J by 0 bases, 9 bases remained unmatched. CDR1 SGHTA and CDR2 FQGTGA come from the germline V gene. This CDR3 has 19 amino acids. This CDR3 is CASSLITGTAPSGANVLTF. In DNA, the CDR3 is TGTGCCAGCAGCTTAATAACCGGGACAGCCCCCTCTGGGGCCAACGTCCTGACTTTC. The full variable domain, with the rest looked up from reference TRBV7-3 and TRBJ2-6, is GAGVSQTPSNKVTEKGKYVELRCDPISGHTALYWYRQSLGQGPEFLIYFQGTGAADDSGLPNDRFFAVRPEGSVSTLKIQRTERGDSAVYLCASSLITGTAPSGANVLTFGAGSRLTVL.

A remark on this clonotype: A much bigger clone sits one base away, suggesting this may be a read error. The rearrangement joins TRBV29-1 to TRBJ1-1, with a possible D match to TRBD1 (5 bases). Germline V gives CDR1 SQVTM, CDR2 ANQGSEA. The CDR3 consists of 11 residues. The CDR3 is CSVGTNTEALF. Written as DNA, the CDR3 is TGCAGCGTGGGGACTAACACTGAAGCTTTATTT.